This TCR beta chain was identified in a study of quantifying T cell responses using KT2 cells. On the study more broadly: TCR alpha and beta constant-region primers primed reverse transcription of RNA.

A remark on this clonotype: A read error is likely, as this CDR3 ends without the conserved phenylalanine or tryptophan.

The sample is PBMC spiked with counted cells of clone KT2. Fixed numbers of PBMC received varying amounts of KT2 cells. The V gene end was trimmed by 2 bases and the J gene end by 1 base; junction bases not matched to a gene: 8. This CDR3 region has 16 residues. The V gene's germline CDR1 is SGHNT and CDR2 YENEEA. A single-stranded UMI oligo with SP2 sequence was ligated to cDNA 3' ends. First-round PCR used 3 to 4 cycles and beta primers RC1.1 and RC1.2 covering TRBC1 and TRBC2. TCRdb fed the UMI-ligation and nested PCR reads into MiXCR, producing one record per CDR3 protein. The sample yields 25,000 to 35,000 distinct CDR3 sequences, 7.3% seen once.

Sequences were obtained from PBMCs spiked with cells of the T cell clone KT2. This TCR was sampled from a human donor. The rearrangement joins TRBV11-3 to TRBJ2-7; 7 bases agree with TRBD2. The CDR3 loop reads CASSLRITSVSYEQYS. CDR3 in DNA: TGTGCCAGCAGCTTAAGAATAACTAGCGTTTCCTACGAGCAGTACTCC.